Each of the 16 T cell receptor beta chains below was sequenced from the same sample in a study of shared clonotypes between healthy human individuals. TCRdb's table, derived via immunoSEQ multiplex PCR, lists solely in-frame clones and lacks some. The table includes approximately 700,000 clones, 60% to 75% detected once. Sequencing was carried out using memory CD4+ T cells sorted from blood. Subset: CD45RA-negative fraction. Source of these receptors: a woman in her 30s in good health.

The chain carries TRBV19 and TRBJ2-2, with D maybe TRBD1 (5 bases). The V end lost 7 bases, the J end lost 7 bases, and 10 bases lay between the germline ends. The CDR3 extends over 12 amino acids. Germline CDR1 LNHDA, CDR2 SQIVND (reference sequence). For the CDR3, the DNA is TGTGCCAGTAAGGAAGGGGTCGGGGAGCTGTTTTTT. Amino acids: CASKEGVGELFF.

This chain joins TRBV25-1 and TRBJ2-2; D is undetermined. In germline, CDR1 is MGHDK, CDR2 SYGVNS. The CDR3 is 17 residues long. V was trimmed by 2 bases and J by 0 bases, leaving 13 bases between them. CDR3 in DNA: TGTGCCAGCAGTGAAGGATTCGGCAGTCCGAACACCGGGGAGCTGTTTTTT. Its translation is CASSEGFGSPNTGELFF.

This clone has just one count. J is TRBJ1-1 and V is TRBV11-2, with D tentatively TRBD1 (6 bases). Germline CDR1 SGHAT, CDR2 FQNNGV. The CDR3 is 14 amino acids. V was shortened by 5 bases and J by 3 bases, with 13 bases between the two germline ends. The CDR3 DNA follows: TGTGCCAGCAGCCGACTACAGGGAGACACTGAAGCTTTCTTT. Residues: CASSRLQGDTEAFF.

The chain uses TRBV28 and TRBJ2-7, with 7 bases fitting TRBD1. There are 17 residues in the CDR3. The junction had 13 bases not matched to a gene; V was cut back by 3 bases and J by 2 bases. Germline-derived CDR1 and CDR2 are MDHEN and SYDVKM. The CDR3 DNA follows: TGTGCCAGCAGTTTTTCGGTAACAGGGGTCGGGGCCTACGAGCAGTACTTC. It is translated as CASSFSVTGVGAYEQYF.

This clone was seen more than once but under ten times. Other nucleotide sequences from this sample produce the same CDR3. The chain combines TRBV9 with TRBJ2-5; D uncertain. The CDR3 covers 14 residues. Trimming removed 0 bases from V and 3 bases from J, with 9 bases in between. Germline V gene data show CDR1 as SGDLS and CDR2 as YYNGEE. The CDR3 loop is CASSVGQDKETQYF. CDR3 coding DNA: TGTGCCAGCAGCGTAGGACAAGATAAAGAGACCCAGTACTTC.

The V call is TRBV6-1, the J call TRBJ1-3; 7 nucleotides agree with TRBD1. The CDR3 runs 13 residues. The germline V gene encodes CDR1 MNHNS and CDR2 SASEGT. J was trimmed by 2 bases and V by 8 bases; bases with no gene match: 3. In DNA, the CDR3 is TGTGCCAGCGAAACAGGGGCTGGAAACACCATATATTTT. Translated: CASETGAGNTIYF.

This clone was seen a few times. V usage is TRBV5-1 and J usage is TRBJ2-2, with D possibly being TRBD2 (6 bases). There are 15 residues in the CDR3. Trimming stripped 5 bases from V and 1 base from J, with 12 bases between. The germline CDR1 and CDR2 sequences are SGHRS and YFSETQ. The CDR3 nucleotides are TGCGCCAGCAGTACGGGACTCATGAACACCGGGGAGCTGTTTTTT. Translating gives CASSTGLMNTGELFF.

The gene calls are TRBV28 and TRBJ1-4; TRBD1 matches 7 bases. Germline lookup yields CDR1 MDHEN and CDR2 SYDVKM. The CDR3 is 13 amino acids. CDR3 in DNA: TGTGTGAGCAATAGACAGGGACGTGAAAAACTGTTTTTT. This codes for CVSNRQGREKLFF.

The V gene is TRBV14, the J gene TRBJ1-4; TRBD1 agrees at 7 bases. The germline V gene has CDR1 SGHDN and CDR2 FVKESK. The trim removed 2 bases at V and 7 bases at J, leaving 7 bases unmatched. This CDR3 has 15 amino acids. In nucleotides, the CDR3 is TGTGCCAGCAGCCAAAGGACAGGCTCGAGTGAAAAACTGTTTTTT. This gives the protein CASSQRTGSSEKLFF.

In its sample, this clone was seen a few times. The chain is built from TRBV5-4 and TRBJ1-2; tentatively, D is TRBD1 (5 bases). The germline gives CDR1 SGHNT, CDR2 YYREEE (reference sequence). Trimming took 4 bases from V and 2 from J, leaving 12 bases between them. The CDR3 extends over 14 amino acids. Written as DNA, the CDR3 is TGTGCCAGCAGCCAAATGACAGCAAACTATGGCTACACCTTC. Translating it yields CASSQMTANYGYTF.

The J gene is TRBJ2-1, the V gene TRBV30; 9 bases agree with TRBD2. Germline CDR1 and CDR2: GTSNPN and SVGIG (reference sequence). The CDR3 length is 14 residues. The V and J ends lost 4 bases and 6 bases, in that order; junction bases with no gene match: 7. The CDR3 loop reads CAWKGWTSVNEQFF. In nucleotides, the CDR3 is TGTGCCTGGAAAGGTTGGACTAGCGTCAATGAGCAGTTCTTC.

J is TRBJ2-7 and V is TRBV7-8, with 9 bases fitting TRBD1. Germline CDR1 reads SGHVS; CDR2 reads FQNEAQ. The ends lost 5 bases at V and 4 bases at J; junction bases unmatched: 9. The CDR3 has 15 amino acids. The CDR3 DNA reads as TGTGCCAGCAGCCCTGGACAGGGGAGAACTTACGAGCAGTACTTC. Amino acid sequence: CASSPGQGRTYEQYF.

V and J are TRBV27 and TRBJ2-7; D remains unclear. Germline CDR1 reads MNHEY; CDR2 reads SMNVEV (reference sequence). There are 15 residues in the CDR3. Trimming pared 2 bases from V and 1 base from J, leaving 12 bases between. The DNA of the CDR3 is TGTGCCAGCAGTTTACCGGAGACCCTATCCTACGAGCAGTACTTC. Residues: CASSLPETLSYEQYF.

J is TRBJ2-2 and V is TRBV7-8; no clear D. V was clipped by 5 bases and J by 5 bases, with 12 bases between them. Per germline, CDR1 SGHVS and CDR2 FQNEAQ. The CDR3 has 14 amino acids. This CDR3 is CASSGPGQTGELFF. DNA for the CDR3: TGTGCCAGCAGCGGGCCAGGTCAGACCGGGGAGCTGTTTTTT.

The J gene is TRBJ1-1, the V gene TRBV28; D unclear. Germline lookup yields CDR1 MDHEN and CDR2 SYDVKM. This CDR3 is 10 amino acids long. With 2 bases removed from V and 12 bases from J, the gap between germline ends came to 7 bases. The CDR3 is CASSLRQTFF. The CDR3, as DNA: TGTGCCAGCAGTTTAAGGCAGACTTTCTTT.

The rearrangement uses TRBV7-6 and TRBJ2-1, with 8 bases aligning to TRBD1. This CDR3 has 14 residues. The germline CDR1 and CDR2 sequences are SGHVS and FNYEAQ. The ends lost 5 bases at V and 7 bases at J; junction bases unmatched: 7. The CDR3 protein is CASSARQGWNEQFF. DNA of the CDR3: TGTGCCAGCAGCGCGCGACAGGGGTGGAATGAGCAGTTCTTC.